This TCR beta chain derives from a study of patients and donors after allogeneic stem cell transplantation. TCRdb reprocessed the RT-PCR reads via MiXCR and lists one record per CDR3 protein. This sample carries hundreds of thousands of distinct CDR3 sequences, around 15% of them seen once, and the ten largest clones take about 7%. This clonotype has more than one count but fewer than ten. CDR3 length equals 16 residues. Germline V gene sequence: CDR1 SQVTM, CDR2 ANQGSEA. Trimming took 2 bases from V and 0 from J; bases not matched to a gene: 8. The receptor's source is a human donor who was either an allogeneic HSCT recipient or a stem cell or donor lymphocyte infusion donor (not recorded which). It is not recorded whose cells these are; they may come from a transplant donor. The chain combines TRBV29-1 with TRBJ1-2; 8 nucleotides line up with TRBD1. The sequenced material came from blood, either unsorted or a sorted T cell fraction (not recorded which). The CDR3 here is CSVERRQGRANYGYTF. The CDR3 DNA follows: TGCAGCGTTGAACGCCGACAGGGGAGAGCTAACTATGGCTACACCTTC.